Listed below are T cell receptor beta chains from one sample, sequenced in a study of OX40 agonist ivuxolimab in advanced cancers. The repertoire was sequenced with immunoSEQ multiplex PCR; TCRdb's copy has only in-frame clones and lacks some. The sample includes about 30,000 clones, roughly 80% of them seen just once. Sequenced material: CD4+ or CD8+ T cells sorted from blood, taken in a trial of the OX40 agonist ivuxolimab. The receptors were gathered from an adult with an advanced solid tumor such as melanoma, head and neck, liver or kidney cancer. CDR3s include the opening cysteine and the closing phenylalanine or tryptophan. A D gene is named only where the DNA matches it firmly. For some rows the clone size is stated as once, few or many, or as a class when expanded; others skip it.

abundance: .; d_gene: TRBD1; j_gene: TRBJ2-2; v_gene: TRBV5-1; CDR3nt: TGCGCCAGCAGCTGGACAGGGTTGGGCGGGGAGCTGTTTTTT; CDR3aa: CASSWTGLGGELFF
abundance: .; d_gene: TRBD2; j_gene: TRBJ2-7; v_gene: TRBV30; CDR3nt: TGTGCCTGGCAACTAGCGACGGACTACGAGCAGTACTTC; CDR3aa: CAWQLATDYEQYF
abundance: .; d_gene: TRBD2; j_gene: TRBJ2-7; v_gene: TRBV27; CDR3nt: TGTGCCAGCAGAACTAGCGGGAGCTCCTACGAGCAGTACTTC; CDR3aa: CASRTSGSSYEQYF
abundance: few; d_gene: .; j_gene: TRBJ1-1; v_gene: TRBV29-1; CDR3nt: TGCAGCGTTGACGCTCTGAACACTGAAGCTTTCTTT; CDR3aa: CSVDALNTEAFF
abundance: .; d_gene: .; j_gene: TRBJ2-3; v_gene: TRBV14; CDR3nt: TGTGCCAGCAGCCCTACAGCAGATACGCAGTATTTT; CDR3aa: CASSPTADTQYF
abundance: .; d_gene: .; j_gene: TRBJ1-2; v_gene: TRBV11-2; CDR3nt: TGTGCCAGCAGCTTAGCAAACAGGGACGGGTTTGGCTACACCTTC; CDR3aa: CASSLANRDGFGYTF
abundance: .; d_gene: .; j_gene: TRBJ1-2; v_gene: TRBV27; CDR3nt: TGTGCCAGCAGTTCCGGACGAGGCTACACCTTC; CDR3aa: CASSSGRGYTF
abundance: once; d_gene: TRBD1; j_gene: TRBJ2-7; v_gene: TRBV27; CDR3nt: TGTGCCAGCAGTTCTCCCCGGGACAGTATCTACGAGCAGTACTTC; CDR3aa: CASSSPRDSIYEQYF
abundance: .; d_gene: .; j_gene: TRBJ2-1; v_gene: TRBV5-1; CDR3nt: TGCGCCAGCAGCTTGGGGGGGCCTTACAATGAGCAGTTCTTC; CDR3aa: CASSLGGPYNEQFF
abundance: once; d_gene: TRBD1; j_gene: TRBJ1-6; v_gene: TRBV10-3; CDR3nt: TGTGCCATCAGTGCGGACAGGGAATCCTCACCCCTCCACTTT; CDR3aa: CAISADRESSPLHF
abundance: .; d_gene: TRBD2; j_gene: TRBJ2-7; v_gene: TRBV30; CDR3nt: TGTGCCTGGTCTCCGGGACTAGCGGAGTACGAGCAGTACTTC; CDR3aa: CAWSPGLAEYEQYF
abundance: .; d_gene: TRBD2; j_gene: TRBJ2-5; v_gene: TRBV7-2; CDR3nt: TGTGCCAGCAGCTTAGGGACTAGCGGGGAGCAAGAGACCCAGTACTTC; CDR3aa: CASSLGTSGEQETQYF
abundance: .; d_gene: .; j_gene: TRBJ1-1; v_gene: TRBV6-1; CDR3nt: TGTGCCAGCAGTGAAGCGCCAGATGTCAACTCTGAAGCTTTCTTT; CDR3aa: CASSEAPDVNSEAFF
abundance: .; d_gene: .; j_gene: TRBJ1-5; v_gene: TRBV9; CDR3nt: TGTGCCAGCAGCCCCGGGGCGGATAATCAGCCCCAGCATTTT; CDR3aa: CASSPGADNQPQHF
abundance: .; d_gene: TRBD1; j_gene: TRBJ1-5; v_gene: TRBV27; CDR3nt: TGTGCCAGCCGGGGGACAGGCTTCAATCAGCCCCAGCATTTT; CDR3aa: CASRGTGFNQPQHF
abundance: .; d_gene: .; j_gene: TRBJ1-2; v_gene: TRBV28; CDR3nt: TGTGCCAGCAGTCCGCAGAGTGAGACTGAGGGCTACACCTTC; CDR3aa: CASSPQSETEGYTF
abundance: .; d_gene: .; j_gene: TRBJ1-5; v_gene: TRBV5-6; CDR3nt: TGTGCCAGCAGCGACCGGCCCCAGCATTTT; CDR3aa: CASSDRPQHF
abundance: .; d_gene: TRBD2; j_gene: TRBJ2-1; v_gene: TRBV7-3; CDR3nt: TGTGCCAGCAGCTCTCGACTAGCGGGGGTGAATGAGCAGTTCTTC; CDR3aa: CASSSRLAGVNEQFF
abundance: .; d_gene: TRBD1; j_gene: TRBJ2-7; v_gene: TRBV4-1; CDR3nt: TGCGCCAGCAGCCACGCTGGGACAGCGCACTCCTACGAGCAGTACTTC; CDR3aa: CASSHAGTAHSYEQYF
abundance: .; d_gene: .; j_gene: TRBJ2-3; v_gene: TRBV13; CDR3nt: TGTGCCAGCAGCTTAGGTGGGGGTACGCAGTATTTT; CDR3aa: CASSLGGGTQYF
abundance: .; d_gene: .; j_gene: TRBJ2-1; v_gene: TRBV6-6; CDR3nt: TGTGCCAGCAGCGGGAACTCCTACAATGAGCAGTTCTTC; CDR3aa: CASSGNSYNEQFF
abundance: once; d_gene: .; j_gene: TRBJ1-2; v_gene: TRBV21-1; CDR3nt: TGTGCCAGCAGCAAAACGCCGGGGGGCGAGACTAACTATGGCTACACCTTC; CDR3aa: CASSKTPGGETNYGYTF
abundance: .; d_gene: TRBD2; j_gene: TRBJ2-3; v_gene: TRBV6-6; CDR3nt: TGTGCCAGCAGTGCACTAGCGGGAGTTGCAGATACGCAGTATTTT; CDR3aa: CASSALAGVADTQYF
abundance: few; d_gene: .; j_gene: TRBJ2-7; v_gene: TRBV27; CDR3nt: TGTGCCAGCAGTTTCTCGGGCCCCTACGAGCAGTACTTC; CDR3aa: CASSFSGPYEQYF
abundance: .; d_gene: TRBD1; j_gene: TRBJ1-1; v_gene: TRBV28; CDR3nt: TGTGCCAGCAGTACAGGGGGGATGAACACTGAAGCTTTCTTT; CDR3aa: CASSTGGMNTEAFF
abundance: once; d_gene: .; j_gene: TRBJ2-1; v_gene: TRBV6-5; CDR3nt: TGTGCCAGCAGCACCGGGGACAATGAGCAGTTCTTC; CDR3aa: CASSTGDNEQFF
abundance: .; d_gene: TRBD2; j_gene: TRBJ2-5; v_gene: TRBV2; CDR3nt: TGTGCCAGCAGTGAGGAGGGTTTAGCGGGAACAGAGACCCAGTACTTC; CDR3aa: CASSEEGLAGTETQYF
abundance: .; d_gene: .; j_gene: TRBJ2-1; v_gene: TRBV7-3; CDR3nt: TGTGCCAGCAGCTCCTTGGGGGTCCAGTACAATGAGCAGTTCTTC; CDR3aa: CASSSLGVQYNEQFF
abundance: many; d_gene: .; j_gene: TRBJ1-5; v_gene: TRBV6-5; CDR3nt: TGTGCCAGCAGTTACACAGGGCGTGGTCAGCCCCAGCATTTT; CDR3aa: CASSYTGRGQPQHF
abundance: .; d_gene: .; j_gene: TRBJ2-7; v_gene: TRBV7-8; CDR3nt: TGTGCCAGCAGCTCGGAGGGGGGGCTCTCCGAGCAGTACTTC; CDR3aa: CASSSEGGLSEQYF
abundance: few; d_gene: .; j_gene: TRBJ2-7; v_gene: TRBV6-1; CDR3nt: TGTGCCAGCAGTGAACCTCCAGGGGTCTACGAGCAGTACTTC; CDR3aa: CASSEPPGVYEQYF
abundance: .; d_gene: TRBD2; j_gene: TRBJ2-1; v_gene: TRBV10-2; CDR3nt: TGCGCCAGCAGTGGGACTAGCGGGGGTTTTGAGCAGTTCTTC; CDR3aa: CASSGTSGGFEQFF
abundance: .; d_gene: .; j_gene: TRBJ2-1; v_gene: TRBV7-3; CDR3nt: TGTGCCAGCAGCTTAGTAGGGGGTTCGCGCTACAATGAGCAGTTCTTC; CDR3aa: CASSLVGGSRYNEQFF
abundance: few; d_gene: .; j_gene: TRBJ2-7; v_gene: TRBV6-6; CDR3nt: TGTGCCAGCATTGACAGCCTGTCCTCCTACGAGCAGTACTTC; CDR3aa: CASIDSLSSYEQYF
abundance: .; d_gene: .; j_gene: TRBJ1-5; v_gene: TRBV9; CDR3nt: TGTGCCAGCAGCTTAGGAGACAGCCAGCCCCAGCATTTT; CDR3aa: CASSLGDSQPQHF
abundance: .; d_gene: .; j_gene: TRBJ2-5; v_gene: TRBV9; CDR3nt: TGTGCCAGCAGCGTCGGCTTTCAAGAGACCCAGTACTTC; CDR3aa: CASSVGFQETQYF
abundance: .; d_gene: .; j_gene: TRBJ1-2; v_gene: TRBV30; CDR3nt: TGTGCCTGGAGTGTACCCGTGTGGGAAAACTATGGCTACACCTTC; CDR3aa: CAWSVPVWENYGYTF
abundance: .; d_gene: TRBD1; j_gene: TRBJ1-2; v_gene: TRBV30; CDR3nt: TGTGCCTGGAAGCTGCAGGGGGCTGACTATGGCTACACCTTC; CDR3aa: CAWKLQGADYGYTF
abundance: .; d_gene: TRBD1; j_gene: TRBJ2-5; v_gene: TRBV11-2; CDR3nt: TGTGCCAGCAGCCCAGGGACAGGTCAAGAGACCCAGTACTTC; CDR3aa: CASSPGTGQETQYF
abundance: once; d_gene: TRBD1; j_gene: TRBJ1-1; v_gene: TRBV5-1; CDR3nt: TGCGCCAGCGGGGGAGTGACAGGGGGCTTCACTGAAGCTTTCTTT; CDR3aa: CASGGVTGGFTEAFF
abundance: medium-sized; d_gene: .; j_gene: TRBJ1-5; v_gene: TRBV15; CDR3nt: TGTGCCACCAGCAGAGATAGGAATCAGCCCCAGCATTTT; CDR3aa: CATSRDRNQPQHF
abundance: .; d_gene: .; j_gene: TRBJ2-1; v_gene: TRBV29-1; CDR3nt: TGCAGCGTTGAGGGCCGGTCAAGGGGAATCCCCGGTCACAATGAGCAGTTCTTC; CDR3aa: CSVEGRSRGIPGHNEQFF
abundance: .; d_gene: .; j_gene: TRBJ2-7; v_gene: TRBV5-1; CDR3nt: TGCGCCAGCAGCCCAACAGGAACCTACGAGCAGTACTTC; CDR3aa: CASSPTGTYEQYF
abundance: .; d_gene: .; j_gene: TRBJ1-1; v_gene: TRBV6-1; CDR3nt: TGTGCCAGCAGTGAAGCATCCCAGGGTGCGGCTTTCTTT; CDR3aa: CASSEASQGAAFF
abundance: .; d_gene: .; j_gene: TRBJ2-7; v_gene: TRBV9; CDR3nt: TGTGCCAGCAGCGTAGATGCGGGGGGACAGTTTTACGAGCAGTACTTC; CDR3aa: CASSVDAGGQFYEQYF